This entry lists 23 T cell receptor beta chains sequenced from one sample in a study of HIV-infected patients and healthy controls. Whole blood was used without fractionation, so all unsorted peripheral T cells were included. About 550 ng RNA was reverse transcribed with alpha and beta constant-region primers. Using multiplexing indices, alpha and beta chain libraries were generated apart by chain-specific third strand synthesis. TCRdb fed the 5' RACE reads into MiXCR, producing one record per CDR3 protein. The table has about 12,000 distinct CDR3 sequences, roughly 5% seen once; the top ten hold about 3%. What was sequenced was blood. The receptors were sampled from an adult in good health.

This clonotype was seen repeatedly, ten times or more. This chain uses TRBV18 with TRBJ2-7; no clear D. This CDR3 contains 13 residues. V lost 6 bases and J lost 0, with 9 bases in between. Germline CDR1 reads KGHSH; CDR2 reads LQKENI. The CDR3 nucleotides are TGTGCCAGCTCTCAGTTCGACTCCTACGAGCAGTACTTC. Protein: CASSQFDSYEQYF.

This clonotype came up many times. This chain uses TRBV20-1 with TRBJ1-3, with D possibly being TRBD1 (5 bases). Germline loops: CDR1 DFQATT, CDR2 SNEGSKA (reference sequence). CDR3 size: 17 residues. The V gene lost 0 bases and the J gene lost 2 bases, with 17 bases spanning the gap. CDR3 in DNA: TGCAGTGCTAGAGACGCCAAAGGACCGGGGCCTGGAAACACCATATATTTT. Translating it yields CSARDAKGPGPGNTIYF.

V gene TRBV19 combines with J gene TRBJ1-1, with no clear D. Germline CDR1 and CDR2: LNHDA and SQIVND (reference sequence). This CDR3 contains 13 residues. Trimming cost V 9 bases and J 3 bases, with 14 bases left between them. The CDR3 spells CASGKREYTEAFF. The CDR3 bases are TGTGCCAGCGGCAAGAGGGAGTACACTGAAGCTTTCTTT.

This clonotype was found a few times. The J gene is TRBJ2-7, the V gene TRBV10-3; D remains ambiguous. There are 13 residues in the CDR3. The V gene lost 2 bases and the J gene lost 9 bases, with 14 bases spanning the gap. CDR1 ENHRY and CDR2 SYGVKD come from the germline V gene. This chain's CDR3 is CAISEVSRARQYF. Written as DNA, the CDR3 is TGTGCCATCAGTGAGGTGTCCCGAGCGCGGCAGTACTTC.

This clonotype showed up many times. The chain couples TRBV25-1 to TRBJ2-5; D unclear. V gave up 2 bases and J gave up 2 bases, with 3 bases separating them. Germline-derived CDR1 and CDR2 are MGHDK and SYGVNS. This CDR3 region has 12 residues. The CDR3 DNA is TGTGCCAGCAGTGAACAGCAAGAGACCCAGTACTTC. Translation gives CASSEQQETQYF.

This clonotype was counted at least ten times. V gene TRBV12-3 or TRBV12-4 combines with J gene TRBJ2-1; D is unresolved. The CDR3 spans 13 residues. V was clipped by 5 bases and J by 4 bases, with 9 bases between them. The CDR3 reads CASSPDRYNEQFF. The CDR3 nucleotides are TGTGCCAGCAGTCCTGACCGATACAATGAGCAGTTCTTC.

At least ten counts were recorded for this clonotype. The rearrangement links TRBV7-9 to TRBJ1-4, with a tentative D call TRBD1 (5 bases). The V end was cut by 3 bases, the J end by 6 bases, with 14 bases between. Germline CDR1 reads SEHNR; CDR2 reads FQNEAQ (reference sequence). The CDR3 contains 15 residues. The CDR3 protein is CASSLGPGLYEKLFF. In DNA form, the CDR3 reads TGTGCCAGCAGCTTGGGGCCTGGCTTGTATGAAAAACTGTTTTTT. Full variable domain (rest looked up from reference TRBV7-9 and TRBJ1-4): DTGVSQNPRHKITKRGQNVTFRCDPISEHNRLYWYRQTLGQGPEFLTYFQNEAQLEKSRLLSDRFSAERPKGSFSTLEIQRTEQGDSAMYLCASSLGPGLYEKLFFGSGTQLSVL.

The CDR3 is CSVGAAGGGYEQYF. The CDR3 DNA is TGCAGCGTTGGGGCTGCGGGGGGCGGCTACGAGCAGTACTTC. The chain links TRBV29-1 to TRBJ2-7, with TRBD2 matching 8 bases. With 4 bases clipped from V and 3 bases from J, the junction kept 8 bases outside the gene matches. CDR1 SQVTM and CDR2 ANQGSEA come from the germline V gene. CDR3 length equals 14 residues.

This chain connects TRBV9 to TRBJ2-3; D is uncertain. The CDR3 is made up of 13 amino acids. V was trimmed by 0 bases and J by 3 bases, leaving 5 bases between them. Germline lookup yields CDR1 SGDLS and CDR2 YYNGEE. CDR3 amino acids: CASSVGGTDTQYF. CDR3 DNA sequence: TGTGCCAGCAGCGTAGGGGGAACAGATACGCAGTATTTT.

This clonotype has at least ten counts. This chain joins TRBV18 and TRBJ1-3, with a weak D call TRBD1 (6 bases). The CDR3 runs 18 residues. V was clipped by 2 bases and J by 0 bases, with 17 bases between them. CDR1 and CDR2 (germline): KGHSH, LQKENI. CDR3 in amino acids: CASSPRGTAQTSGNTIYF. CDR3 coding DNA: TGTGCCAGCTCACCAAGGGGGACGGCCCAAACCTCTGGAAACACCATATATTTT.

By share, this clonotype ranks as medium-sized. The rearrangement uses TRBV20-1 and TRBJ2-3; 9 nucleotides match TRBD2. CDR1 and CDR2 (germline): DFQATT, SNEGSKA (reference sequence). The CDR3 extends over 17 amino acids. The trim removed 0 bases at V and 5 bases at J, leaving 12 bases unmatched. The CDR3 nucleotides read TGCAGTGCTAGAGATTCCCGGCGGGGGGGCCTAAAAGATACGCAGTATTTT. This codes for CSARDSRRGGLKDTQYF.

This clonotype counts as medium-sized (0.01 to 0.1%). V is TRBV5-1 and J is TRBJ1-1; 10 bases are a match to TRBD1. This CDR3 has 14 residues. Germline trimming cut 4 bases from V and 3 bases from J; bases unmatched to any gene: 3. Germline V CDR1 and CDR2: SGHRS, YFSETQ. CDR3 loop: CASSRQGADTEAFF. The CDR3 region has the DNA TGCGCCAGCAGCCGACAGGGGGCTGACACTGAAGCTTTCTTT.

This clonotype came up many times. This chain uses TRBV7-2 with TRBJ2-5; D not certain. The germline V gene has CDR1 SGHTA and CDR2 FQGNSA. Trimming removed 4 bases from V and 3 bases from J, with 15 bases in between. This CDR3 contains 15 residues. CDR3 residues: CASSSRGWAEETQYF. DNA of the CDR3: TGTGCCAGCAGCTCCCGCGGCTGGGCCGAAGAGACCCAGTACTTC.

At least ten counts were recorded for this clonotype. V gene TRBV29-1 combines with J gene TRBJ2-1; 9 bases map to TRBD1. This CDR3 spans 14 amino acids. Germline V gives CDR1 SQVTM, CDR2 ANQGSEA. Trimming took 4 bases from V and 3 from J; bases not matched to a gene: 4. CDR3 coding DNA: TGCAGCGTTGTGGGACAGGGTTTCTACAATGAGCAGTTCTTC. It yields the protein CSVVGQGFYNEQFF.

In this sample, this clonotype is medium-sized. The J gene is TRBJ2-7, the V gene TRBV20-1; possible D gene TRBD2, 5 bases. Germline V gives CDR1 DFQATT, CDR2 SNEGSKA (reference sequence). Trimming took 3 bases from V and 4 from J, leaving 16 bases between them. The CDR3 sequence is 14 residues long. CDR3 DNA sequence: TGCAGTGCTAGGACGGGAATGGCGGATTACGAGCAGTACTTC. Residues: CSARTGMADYEQYF.

This clonotype rates as medium-sized. J is TRBJ2-5 and V is TRBV11-2; D is ambiguous. This CDR3 contains 11 residues. The V and J ends lost 3 bases and 5 bases respectively, with 4 bases between them. Germline V lookup: CDR1 SGHAT, CDR2 FQNNGV. As DNA, the CDR3 is TGTGCCAGCAGCTTGATTGAGACCCAGTACTTC. Translating it yields CASSLIETQYF.

This clonotype is categorized as medium-sized. J is TRBJ2-7 and V is TRBV3-1, with D possibly called TRBD1 or TRBD2 (5 bases each). The CDR3 loop spans 15 amino acids. V lost 3 bases to trimming and J lost 2 bases, with 14 bases between them. In germline, CDR1 is LGHDT, CDR2 YNNKEL (reference sequence). The CDR3 spells CASSQEGTETYEQYF. CDR3 coding DNA: TGTGCCAGCAGCCAGGAAGGGACGGAAACCTACGAGCAGTACTTC.

In its sample, this clonotype was seen many times. This sequence joins TRBV4-1 and TRBJ1-1, with D possibly matching TRBD1 (6 bases). The CDR3 spans 14 residues. Germline CDR1 reads MGHRA; CDR2 reads YSYEKL. V shed 0 bases and J shed 4 bases, with 9 bases lying between them. The CDR3 nucleotides are TGCGCCAGCAGCCAAGACTCAGGGGTCACTGAAGCTTTCTTT. Translated: CASSQDSGVTEAFF.

The V gene is TRBV29-1, the J gene TRBJ1-1; TRBD1 is a possible D gene (6 bases). Germline V gene data show CDR1 as SQVTM and CDR2 as ANQGSEA. The CDR3 covers 14 residues. Trimming pared 6 bases from V and 2 bases from J, leaving 16 bases between. In DNA, the CDR3 is TGCAGCGTCGCCGTGTTCGGGGGCAACACTGAAGCTTTCTTT. This encodes CSVAVFGGNTEAFF.

This clonotype came up many times. The gene calls are TRBV5-1 and TRBJ1-2; the match to TRBD1 covers 7 bases. Trimming cost V 3 bases and J 8 bases; bases outside gene matches: 7. CDR1 and CDR2 from the germline V gene are SGHRS and YFSETQ. There are 13 residues in the CDR3. CDR3: CASSYRGSGGYTF. The CDR3, as DNA: TGCGCCAGCAGCTACAGGGGTTCTGGCGGCTACACCTTC.

There are many counts of this clonotype. The rearrangement uses TRBV2 and TRBJ1-2, with D maybe TRBD1 (6 bases). CDR3 length equals 14 residues. Germline V CDR1 and CDR2: SNHLY, FYNNEI. V was trimmed by 7 bases and J by 6 bases, leaving 18 bases between them. DNA for the CDR3: TGTGCCAGCATGCAGGCAGGGGCGGCCGATGGCTACACCTTC. It codes for CASMQAGAADGYTF.

This clonotype was seen at least ten times. The chain employs TRBV20-1 and TRBJ2-7, with 12 nucleotides matching TRBD2. The V and J ends lost 0 bases and 3 bases, in that order; junction bases with no gene match: 3. Germline V gene sequence: CDR1 DFQATT, CDR2 SNEGSKA (reference sequence). The CDR3 is 15 residues long. The CDR3 DNA is TGCAGTGCTAGAGAAGGACTAGCGGGGAACTACGAGCAGTACTTC. It codes for CSAREGLAGNYEQYF.

By frequency in the sample, this clonotype is medium-sized. The chain links TRBV2 to TRBJ1-1; D uncertain. Germline V lookup: CDR1 SNHLY, CDR2 FYNNEI. The CDR3 extends over 13 amino acids. V lost 8 bases, J lost 6 bases, and 16 bases lay in between. The CDR3 region has the DNA TGTGCCAGCTCAACTAGTGGGATGCCTGAAGCTTTCTTT. Residues: CASSTSGMPEAFF.